The 10 T cell receptor beta chains given below trace back to one sample, sequenced in a study of blood T cell repertoires in COVID-19. Method: immunoSEQ multiplex PCR; TCRdb's copy keeps in-frame clones and lacks some. The data hold about 330,000 clones, with more than 70% observed a single time. Specimen: peripheral blood. The source is a man aged 18 to 30 who had recovered from COVID-19.

The rearrangement joins TRBV2 to TRBJ2-6, with no clear D. The CDR3 has 17 amino acids. The V gene's germline CDR1 is SNHLY and CDR2 FYNNEI. Trimming stripped 0 bases from V and 0 bases from J, with 9 bases between. The DNA for the CDR3 is TGTGCCAGCAGTGAAGCCTGGCCCCGCTCTGGGGCCAACGTCCTGACTTTC. Its protein product is CASSEAWPRSGANVLTF.

DNA for the CDR3: TGTGCCAGCAGCCCTCGGGACTTCCAAGAGACCCAGTACTTC. Translating it yields CASSPRDFQETQYF. This rearrangement joins TRBV27 to TRBJ2-5, with D perhaps TRBD2 (6 bases). CDR3 size: 14 residues. CDR1 is MNHEY, CDR2 SMNVEV, per germline (reference sequence). Trimming stripped 6 bases from V and 1 base from J, with 12 bases between.

The J gene is TRBJ1-1, the V gene TRBV7-2; 7 bases are a match to TRBD1. V gave up 4 bases and J gave up 2 bases; unmatched junction bases: 7. Germline loops: CDR1 SGHTA, CDR2 FQGNSA. The CDR3 length is 15 residues. The DNA for the CDR3 is TGTGCCAGCAGCTCATCAGGGGGATTTAACACTGAAGCTTTCTTT. It codes for CASSSSGGFNTEAFF.

The chain links TRBV29-1 to TRBJ2-2; the D gene is possibly TRBD1 (6 bases). Germline CDR1 reads SQVTM; CDR2 reads ANQGSEA. The CDR3 contains 13 residues. Trimming shortened V by 7 bases and J by 5 bases, and 14 bases separated the two germline ends. This CDR3 reads CSAGQTRTGELFF. CDR3 DNA: TGCAGCGCCGGACAGACAAGAACCGGGGAGCTGTTTTTT.

The rearrangement joins TRBV6-5 to TRBJ1-1, with TRBD1 identical over 9 bases. V shed 8 bases and J 1 base; nucleotides not matched to a gene: 8. The CDR3 extends over 15 amino acids. The germline V gene has CDR1 MNHEY and CDR2 SVGAGI. CDR3 protein: CASFRDREKNTEAFF. The DNA for the CDR3 is TGTGCCAGCTTCCGGGACAGGGAGAAGAACACTGAAGCTTTCTTT.

V usage is TRBV27 and J usage is TRBJ1-5; 7 nucleotides align to TRBD1. Germline CDR1 reads MNHEY; CDR2 reads SMNVEV (reference sequence). V trimming: 3 bases; J trimming: 5 bases; junction bases outside the gene matches: 4. This CDR3 is 14 amino acids long. This CDR3 reads CASSFRQGDQPQHF. CDR3 bases: TGTGCCAGCAGTTTTCGGCAGGGGGATCAGCCCCAGCATTTT.

This chain connects TRBV6-2 or TRBV6-3 to TRBJ2-7, with D possibly matching TRBD2 (5 bases). The length of the CDR3 is 12 residues. The germline CDR1 and CDR2 sequences are MNHEY and SVGEGT. Trimming left V 2 bases short and J 6 bases short, with 8 bases between. CDR3 bases: TGTGCCAGCAGTTACCCGGACTCCGAGCAGTACTTC. Its protein product is CASSYPDSEQYF.

This clone was seen more than once but under ten times. The V and J genes are TRBV5-1 and TRBJ2-7; no firm D call. The CDR3 has 14 residues. The V end was cut by 5 bases, the J end by 3 bases, with 15 bases between. CDR1 SGHRS and CDR2 YFSETQ come from the germline V gene. In DNA, the CDR3 is TGCGCCAGCAGTCTCCAGGTGGGTCTCTACGAGCAGTACTTC. As protein: CASSLQVGLYEQYF.

The CDR3 here is CASSHTTSSFSSYEQYF. As DNA, the CDR3 is TGTGCCAGCAGCCATACTACGAGTAGCTTTAGCTCCTACGAGCAGTACTTC. The chain combines TRBV16 with TRBJ2-7; no definite D call. The CDR3 extends over 17 amino acids. V gave up 3 bases and J gave up 0 bases, with 18 bases separating them. CDR1 and CDR2 from the germline V gene are KGHSY and FQNENV.

The chain combines TRBV7-3 with TRBJ1-1, with D perhaps matching TRBD1 (6 bases). Germline V lookup: CDR1 SGHTA, CDR2 FQGTGA. The germline V and J ends were trimmed by 4 bases and 3 bases, with 12 bases remaining between them. This CDR3 contains 14 residues. The chain's CDR3 is CASSWTVGDTEAFF. The CDR3 DNA sequence: TGTGCCAGCAGCTGGACAGTAGGGGACACTGAAGCTTTCTTT. The full variable domain, its missing parts supplied by reference TRBV7-3 and TRBJ1-1, is GAGVSQTPSNKVTEKGKYVELRCDPISGHTALYWYRQSLGQGPEFLIYFQGTGAADDSGLPNDRFFAVRPEGSVSTLKIQRTERGDSAVYLCASSWTVGDTEAFFGQGTRLTVV.